Below, one T cell receptor (beta chain) is given with its context. Its antigen is still unknown. This sample is part of a study of CXCR3-negative and CXCR3-positive naive CD8 T cells. General study findings and limits: The naive subsets expressed comparable surface CD5, and the authors inferred TCR strength from TRB CDR3 properties. Freshly isolated PBMCs were used in most assays, given partial CXCR3 loss after freezing. Each naive subset displayed comparably high diversity, whereas memory CD8+ cells displayed much lower diversity.

The authors made the TRB cDNA libraries by 5' RACE using UMI labels. With the 5' RACE reads reprocessed, TCRdb shows one record per CDR3 protein and no DNA. The sample's table shows 100,000 to 150,000 distinct CDR3 sequences. This CDR3 has 16 amino acids. This clonotype was obtained from a human donor in good health. Some clones in this sample may be carry-over from other donors' samples. V is TRBV12-3 or TRBV12-4 and J is TRBJ2-7; TCRdb's D call of TRBD1 is untestable without DNA. What was sequenced was naive CXCR3- CD8+ T cells from blood. Noted subset: CD45RO-CCR7+CD27+CD95- naive CD8+ T cells lacking CXCR3 (TNR3-). The CDR3 is CASSFRVGAGRGEQYF.